This T cell receptor (beta chain) is drawn from a study of post-analysis software for immune sequencing data. Study in general: Disease courses included relapsing-remitting, secondary progressive and progressive-relapsing multiple sclerosis. Regarding the study as a whole: The study found significantly lower normalized Chao1 diversity in multiple sclerosis patients than in controls. Among 4 or 5 TRBV segments more frequent in patients than controls were TRBV5-6, TRBV5-1 and TRBV20-1. Strong co-clustering by F measure linked samples that shared a preparation batch.

Ten or more counts support this clonotype. The target antigen is unknown. Trimming shortened V by 2 bases and J by 2 bases, and 13 bases separated the two germline ends. The germline gives CDR1 MNHNY, CDR2 SVGAGI (reference sequence). The CDR3 has 15 residues. Unique molecular identifiers were present in the TCR beta cDNA libraries. Between roughly 0.9 and 11 million T cells gave rise to 500,000 to 650,000 cDNA molecules. TCRdb re-called the PCR reads through MiXCR, storing one row per CDR3 protein. Of under 200,000 distinct CDR3 sequences in the sample, 29% were seen once. This TCR was sampled from a girl under 18 with multiple sclerosis. Sequenced material: blood. The V gene is TRBV6-6, the J gene TRBJ2-7; D may be TRBD2 (6 bases). The CDR3 sequence: CASSYLGGITYEQYF. Written as DNA, the CDR3 is TGTGCCAGCAGTTACCTTGGCGGGATCACCTACGAGCAGTACTTC.